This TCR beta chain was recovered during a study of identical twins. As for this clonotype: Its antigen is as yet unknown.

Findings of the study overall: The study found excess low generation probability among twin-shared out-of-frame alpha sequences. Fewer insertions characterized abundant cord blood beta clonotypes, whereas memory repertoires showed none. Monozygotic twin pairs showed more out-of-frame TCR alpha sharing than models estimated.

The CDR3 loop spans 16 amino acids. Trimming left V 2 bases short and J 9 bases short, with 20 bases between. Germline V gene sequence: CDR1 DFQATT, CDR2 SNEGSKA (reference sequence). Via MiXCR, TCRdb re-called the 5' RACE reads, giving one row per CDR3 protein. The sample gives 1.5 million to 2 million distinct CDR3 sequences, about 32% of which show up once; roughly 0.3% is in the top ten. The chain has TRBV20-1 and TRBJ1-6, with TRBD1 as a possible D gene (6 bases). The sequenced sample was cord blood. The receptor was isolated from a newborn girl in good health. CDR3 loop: CSARPARQAGGSPLHF. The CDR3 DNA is TGCAGTGCTAGACCCGCTAGACAGGCCGGGGGTTCACCCCTCCACTTT.